These 2 T cell receptor beta chains originate from one sample sequenced in a study of cytomegalovirus exposure and HLA in healthy donors. 60 Vbeta and 13 Jbeta primers were used in PCR. This table comes from immunoSEQ multiplex PCR, and its TCRdb copy is limited to in-frame clones, with some not included. The sample shows about 170,000 clones, 85% of them seen only once. The sample taken for sequencing was PBMCs. The receptors were sampled from a boy under 10 years old in good health and CMV-seronegative.

The gene calls are TRBV5-6 and TRBJ1-2; D may be TRBD1 (5 bases). The CDR3 loop spans 13 amino acids. Germline CDR1 SGHDT, CDR2 YYEEEE. The V and J ends lost 5 bases and 3 bases respectively, with 11 bases between them. CDR3 sequence (DNA): TGTGCCAGCAGAGAGGGGAGGGACTATGGCTACACCTTC. Translation gives CASREGRDYGYTF.

This clone occurred once. J is TRBJ2-1 and V is TRBV5-1, with 10 bases fitting TRBD1. Trimming removed 0 bases from V and 5 bases from J; junction bases left unmatched: 8. Germline V lookup: CDR1 SGHRS, CDR2 YFSETQ. This CDR3 comprises 17 residues. The CDR3 sequence is CASSLGNDRGHNNEQFF. In DNA, the CDR3 is TGCGCCAGCAGCTTGGGGAACGACAGGGGGCATAACAATGAGCAGTTCTTC. The whole variable domain, filled in from reference TRBV5-1 and TRBJ2-1, reads KAGVTQTPRYLIKTRGQQVTLSCSPISGHRSVSWYQQTPGQGLQFLFEYFSETQRNKGNFPGRFSGRQFSNSRSEMNVSTLELGDSALYLCASSLGNDRGHNNEQFFGPGTRLTVL.